The TCR beta chain described here comes from a study of blood T cell repertoires in COVID-19. About the study: The United States, Italy and Spain provided the acute and convalescent COVID-19 samples.

Residents of approximately 25 US areas, aged about 18 to 95 years, made up the participants. Study processing details: Amplified reference gene primers provided the basis for estimating nucleated cell counts. Sequencing used immunoSEQ multiplex PCR; TCRdb keeps in-frame clones, though not all of them. Clone size and the V and J calls come from that table; the DNA yielded D and trimming. Of more than 200,000 clones listed, about 84% were seen once; the top ten hold 3.5% to 5.5%. Germline V lookup: CDR1 WNHNN, CDR2 SYGVQD (reference sequence). CDR3 length: 11 residues. This sequence originates from a man aged 25-45 years with acute COVID-19. The genes are TRBV10-1 and TRBJ1-2, with D uncertain. The source material was PBMCs or T cells enriched from blood (not recorded which). The CDR3: CGLVGDYGYTF. Written as DNA, the CDR3 is TGCGGCCTAGTGGGAGACTATGGCTACACCTTC.